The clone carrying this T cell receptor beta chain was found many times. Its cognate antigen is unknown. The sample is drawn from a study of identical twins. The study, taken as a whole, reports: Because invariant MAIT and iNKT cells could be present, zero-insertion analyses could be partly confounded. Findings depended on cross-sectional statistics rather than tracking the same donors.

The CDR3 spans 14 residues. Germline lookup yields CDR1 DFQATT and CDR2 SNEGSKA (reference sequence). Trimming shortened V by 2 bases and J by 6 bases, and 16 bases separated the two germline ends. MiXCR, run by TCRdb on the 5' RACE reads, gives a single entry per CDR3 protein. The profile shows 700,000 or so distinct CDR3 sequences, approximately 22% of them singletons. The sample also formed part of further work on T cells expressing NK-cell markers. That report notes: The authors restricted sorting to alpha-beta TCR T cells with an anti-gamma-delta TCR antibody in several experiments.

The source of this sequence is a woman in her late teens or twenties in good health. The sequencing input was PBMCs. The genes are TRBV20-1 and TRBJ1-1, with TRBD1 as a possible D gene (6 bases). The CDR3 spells CSARYVRGRAEAFF. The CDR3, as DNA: TGCAGTGCTAGATATGTCCGGGGGCGGGCTGAAGCTTTCTTT.